This TCR beta chain was sequenced for a study of somatic mutations in cytotoxic T cells in rheumatoid arthritis. The data were produced by immunoSEQ multiplex PCR, yet TCRdb's version contains in-frame clones alone and is incomplete. Here the sample spans fewer than 30,000 clones, approximately 73% being singletons. With 6 bases removed from V and 7 bases from J, the gap between germline ends came to 15 bases. The CDR3 contains 13 residues. Germline V gene data show CDR1 as MNHEY and CDR2 as SVGAGI. A word on this clone: Its specificity is not known.

The study pulled out CD4+ and CD8+ cells with positive magnetic bead selection and then checked their purity by flow cytometry. Study-level findings and limits: In about an eighth of the roughly 60 patients, the largest CD8+ clone exceeded 20% of CD8+ cells. The slight TRBV07 underrepresentation in rheumatoid arthritis patients was not adjusted for multiple comparisons.

This TCR came from a young woman in good health. This rearrangement joins TRBV6-5 to TRBJ1-2; possible D gene TRBD1, 5 bases. The sample was CD8+ T cells sorted from blood. DNA of the CDR3: TGTGCCAGCAGCTCCGGTGCAAGGGGTGGCTACACCTTC. Protein sequence: CASSSGARGGYTF.